The 10 T cell receptor beta chains in this list originate from one sample, sequenced in a study of OX40 agonist ivuxolimab in advanced cancers. Data came from immunoSEQ multiplex PCR; TCRdb stores just in-frame clones and leaves some out. The sample lists roughly 100,000 clones, 85% to 90% occurring once. The sample was CD4+ or CD8+ T cells sorted from blood, taken in a trial of the OX40 agonist ivuxolimab. These TCRs come from an adult with an advanced solid tumor such as melanoma, head and neck, liver or kidney cancer.

The chain uses TRBV10-2 and TRBJ1-2, with D possibly TRBD1 on 6 matching bases. Germline CDR1 is WSHSY and CDR2 is SAAADI. Trimming took off 2 bases at V and 6 bases at J, with 19 bases between the two ends. The CDR3 is 16 amino acids. CDR3 protein: CASSEAEWGQGHGYTF. In DNA form, the CDR3 reads TGCGCCAGCAGTGAGGCGGAGTGGGGGCAGGGCCATGGCTACACCTTC.

This clone came up once. The sample contains more than one DNA sequence encoding this CDR3. The J gene is TRBJ1-1, the V gene TRBV5-5; no clear D gene. V lost 0 bases and J lost 0, with 9 bases in between. CDR1 is SGHKS and CDR2 is YYEKEE in the germline V gene (reference sequence). This CDR3 comprises 15 residues. The CDR3 region has the DNA TGTGCCAGCAGCTTGGCCCCGGGAATGAACACTGAAGCTTTCTTT. This codes for CASSLAPGMNTEAFF. Combining the CDR3 with reference TRBV5-5 and TRBJ1-1 gives the whole variable domain DAGVTQSPTHLIKTRGQQVTLRCSPISGHKSVSWYQQVLGQGPQFIFQYYEKEERGRGNFPDRFSARQFPNYSSELNVNALLLGDSALYLCASSLAPGMNTEAFFGQGTRLTVV.

This clone was seen a handful of times. The V call is TRBV30, the J call TRBJ1-5; D uncertain. The CDR3 spans 13 residues. Germline CDR1 and CDR2: GTSNPN and SVGIG (reference sequence). The ends were cut back, 3 bases at V and 1 base at J, with 7 bases in the middle. The CDR3 is CAWSWSSNQPQHF. Written as DNA, the CDR3 is TGTGCCTGGAGCTGGTCGAGCAATCAGCCCCAGCATTTT. Together with reference TRBV30 and TRBJ1-5, the CDR3 gives the full variable domain: SQTIHQWPATLVQPVGSPLSLECTVEGTSNPNLYWYRQAAGRGLQLLFYSVGIGQISSEVPQNLSASRPQDRQFILSSKKLLLSDSGFYLCAWSWSSNQPQHFGDGTRLSIL.

The chain is built from TRBV7-9 and TRBJ2-1; 8 bases agree with TRBD1. The junction had 0 bases not matched to a gene; V was cut back by 1 base and J by 7 bases. The CDR3 is 13 residues long. Germline V gene sequence: CDR1 SEHNR, CDR2 FQNEAQ (reference sequence). The CDR3 coding sequence is TGTGCCAGCAGCTTAGGGACAGGGAATGAGCAGTTCTTC. Translating it yields CASSLGTGNEQFF. Supplemented by reference TRBV7-9 and TRBJ2-1, the full variable domain reads DTGVSQNPRHKITKRGQNVTFRCDPISEHNRLYWYRQTLGQGPEFLTYFQNEAQLEKSRLLSDRFSAERPKGSFSTLEIQRTEQGDSAMYLCASSLGTGNEQFFGPGTRLTVL.

The chain recombines TRBV13 with TRBJ2-5; 10 bases match TRBD1. The V and J ends lost 0 bases and 5 bases, in that order; junction bases with no gene match: 3. The CDR3 consists of 15 residues. Germline V lookup: CDR1 PRHDT, CDR2 FYEKMQ (reference sequence). The CDR3 reads CASSLGGQGIETQYF. As DNA, the CDR3 is TGTGCCAGCAGCTTAGGGGGACAGGGGATCGAGACCCAGTACTTC.

The V gene is TRBV6-6, the J gene TRBJ1-1; D gene uncertain. CDR1 MNHNY and CDR2 SVGAGI come from the germline V gene (reference sequence). This CDR3 contains 12 residues. The V end was cut by 6 bases, the J end by 1 base, with 6 bases between. CDR3 sequence reads: CASRVENTEAFF. DNA for the CDR3: TGTGCCAGCAGGGTAGAGAACACTGAAGCTTTCTTT.

The rearrangement uses TRBV7-2 and TRBJ2-1, with unresolved D. Germline CDR1 SGHTA, CDR2 FQGNSA. Trimming stripped 7 bases from V and 4 bases from J, with 8 bases between. CDR3 length: 12 amino acids. CDR3 in DNA: TGTGCCAGCACCTTGCCTTACAATGAGCAGTTCTTC. Amino acid sequence: CASTLPYNEQFF.

V and J are TRBV7-3 and TRBJ1-1; D is ambiguous. The CDR3 sequence is 13 residues long. Germline loops: CDR1 SGHTA, CDR2 FQGTGA. The germline V and J ends were trimmed by 5 bases and 4 bases, with 11 bases remaining between them. The DNA of the CDR3 is TGTGCCAGCAGCCCGGGCGGGCGCACTGAAGCTTTCTTT. Its translation: CASSPGGRTEAFF.

The chain has TRBV18 and TRBJ2-1; TRBD2 matches 10 bases. V shed 5 bases and J 3 bases; nucleotides not matched to a gene: 4. The CDR3 loop spans 15 amino acids. Germline CDR1 KGHSH, CDR2 LQKENI. The CDR3 region is CASSKSGGDYNEQFF. The CDR3 DNA is TGTGCCAGCTCAAAAAGCGGGGGGGACTACAATGAGCAGTTCTTC.

The count of this clone is one. The chain has TRBV6-6 and TRBJ1-2; tentative D call: TRBD1 (6 bases). Between the trimmed V and J ends, which lost 1 base and 7 bases, there was a span of 10 bases. The CDR3 totals 13 residues. Germline CDR1 and CDR2: MNHNY and SVGAGI (reference sequence). DNA of the CDR3: TGTGCCAGCAGTTACTTACAGGGCGGTGGCTACACCTTC. Protein sequence: CASSYLQGGGYTF.